These 11 T cell receptor beta chains originate from one sample sequenced in a study of tissue T cells after allogeneic stem cell transplantation. Time point here: mouse harvest day 14 after allogeneic transplant. Each mouse received 10^7 T-cell-depleted marrow cells plus 10^6 splenic CD5+ T cells by tail vein. The assay was immunoSEQ multiplex PCR, and TCRdb's table has in-frame clones only and misses some. The data contain around 1,300 clones, around 50% of them singletons. The specimen sequenced was spleen. The receptor set was obtained from a female BALB/c mouse given C57BL/6 T cells with graft-versus-host disease after an allogeneic hematopoietic cell transplant.

This clone rates as medium-sized. Genes and germline are mouse. The DNA ends 1 residue before the CDR3 does, and the rest of the CDR3 is filled in from the germline J gene. The chain employs TRBV29 and TRBJ2-3; perhaps TRBD1 as D (5 bases). The CDR3 totals 12 residues. Germline CDR1 is MSHET and CDR2 is SYDVDS. V lost 7 bases and J lost 2, with 7 bases in between. The CDR3 protein is CASKTAAETLYF. The sequenced CDR3 bases are TGTGCTAGCAAGACAGCTGCAGAAACGCTGTAT.

To note about this clone: Each gene name is a mouse one. The sequence runs out 1 residue before the end of the CDR3; the remainder is reconstructed from the germline J gene. The rearrangement joins TRBV20 to TRBJ2-5; 10 nucleotides line up with TRBD2. V dropped 2 bases and J dropped 6; count of bases not matched to a gene: 2. Germline assignment: CDR1 GFQATS and CDR2 STVNSAI. This CDR3 comprises 13 residues. The covered CDR3 bases are TGTGGTGCTAGGTTACTGGGGGGGGACACCCAGTAC. Amino acids: CGARLLGGDTQY. The entire CDR3 protein reads CGARLLGGDTQYF.

This clone was counted between two and nine times. Gene names and germline match the mouse. The read terminates 1 residue ahead of where the CDR3 ends, so the germline J gene completes it. Distinct nucleotide sequences in the sample also encode this CDR3. The chain carries TRBV20 and TRBJ2-1; 10 bases are a match to TRBD2. V dropped 1 base and J dropped 7; count of bases not matched to a gene: 4. CDR3 length: 14 amino acids. The germline CDR1 and CDR2 sequences are GFQATS and STVNSAI. This CDR3 reads CGARGLGGRAEQFF. The sequenced part of the CDR3 DNA is TGTGGTGCTAGGGGGCTGGGGGGGCGGGCTGAGCAGTTC.

With respect to this clone: Genes here carry mouse names. The CDR3 end falls 1 residue outside the read, so it is completed with the germline J gene. J is TRBJ2-5 and V is TRBV5; TRBD1 aligns across 7 bases. Germline V gene sequence: CDR1 LGHNA, CDR2 YNLKQL (reference sequence). The V segment lost 4 bases and the J segment 0 bases; nucleotides outside the gene matches: 4. The CDR3 covers 15 residues. The DNA read from the CDR3 is TGTGCCAGCAGCCTCGACAGGGTTAACCAAGACACCCAGTAC. As protein: CASSLDRVNQDTQY. The full CDR3 reads CASSLDRVNQDTQYF.

Of note for this clone: The genes are named according to mouse. The CDR3 end falls 1 residue outside the read, so it is completed with the germline J gene. The rearrangement joins TRBV19 to TRBJ2-5, with 8 bases identical to TRBD1. The CDR3 has 13 residues. The junction had 5 bases not matched to a gene; V was cut back by 6 bases and J by 5 bases. The germline V gene encodes CDR1 FNHDT and CDR2 SITEND (reference sequence). The CDR3 sequence: CASTRDRRDTQYF. The covered CDR3 bases are TGTGCCAGCACCCGGGACAGGCGAGACACCCAGTAC.

As for this clone: Gene names follow the mouse nomenclature. The missing CDR3 end, 1 residue past where the read stops, is filled in from the germline J gene. This rearrangement joins TRBV13-2 to TRBJ2-4, with TRBD1 identical over 9 bases. CDR1 and CDR2 from the germline V gene are NNHNN and SYGAGS (reference sequence). This CDR3 is 15 amino acids long. Trimming cost V 0 bases and J 3 bases; bases outside gene matches: 2. The CDR3 bases that were read are TGTGCCAGCGGTGATGCACAGGGGGCACAAAACACCTTGTAC. It translates to CASGDAQGAQNTLY. The complete CDR3 reads CASGDAQGAQNTLYF.

With respect to this clone: Gene names follow the mouse nomenclature. The sequence runs out 1 residue before the end of the CDR3; the remainder is reconstructed from the germline J gene. This chain uses TRBV4 with TRBJ1-6; D gene uncertain. TRBJ1-6 is given ORF status, its function remaining uncertain. The germline V gene has CDR1 LGHDT and CDR2 YNNKQL (reference sequence). Deletions cut 3 bases from V and 0 bases from J, with 9 bases between. This CDR3 is 16 amino acids long. The CDR3 bases that were read are TGTGCCAGCAGCTATCAGAGGGCTTCCTATAATTCGCCCCTCTAC. Its protein product is CASSYQRASYNSPLY. The CDR3, in full, reads CASSYQRASYNSPLYF.

As concerns this clone: The gene names here belong to mouse. The read halts 1 residue ahead of the CDR3 end, with the missing end drawn from the germline J gene. The chain links TRBV16 to TRBJ2-5; 10 bases align to TRBD2. Germline V gene sequence: CDR1 SGHSA, CDR2 FRNQAP. This CDR3 spans 15 amino acids. With V trimmed by 3 bases and J by 5 bases, 5 bases remained unmatched. Here the CDR3 reads CASSFLGGRLDTQYF. The CDR3 bases that were read are TGTGCAAGCAGCTTCCTGGGGGGGCGCTTAGACACCCAGTAC.

As concerns this clone: A read error is the likely source, as a far larger clone sits one nucleotide away. Any gene name here is a mouse gene name. The read stops 1 residue short of the end of the CDR3; the missing end is completed from the germline J gene. The V and J genes are TRBV2 and TRBJ2-3, with 12 positions matching TRBD2. CDR3 length: 16 residues. The germline gives CDR1 LGHNA, CDR2 YSYQKL. The CDR3 loop is CAGSQDWGGVAETLYF. The sequenced part of the CDR3 DNA is TGTGCCGGCAGCCAAGACTGGGGGGGCGTTGCAGAAACGCTGTAT.

By share of the sample, this clone is medium-sized. The genes and germline here are from mouse. The read is 1 residue too short to cover the CDR3 end, so that end is filled in from the germline J gene. J is TRBJ2-7 and V is TRBV5; D remains unclear. The CDR3 loop spans 12 amino acids. Between the trimmed V and J ends, which lost 0 bases and 4 bases, there was a span of 4 bases. Germline CDR1 reads LGHNA; CDR2 reads YNLKQL (reference sequence). The DNA read from the CDR3 is TGTGCCAGCAGCCAAGACAGGTATGAACAGTAC. This sequence encodes CASSQDRYEQY. The whole CDR3 sequence is CASSQDRYEQYF.

In regard to this clone: A far more abundant clone sits one base away, making this likely a read error. Genes and germline are mouse. The CDR3 is cut off 1 residue early in the read; its end comes from the germline J gene. This sample also contains other DNA sequences that code for the same CDR3. The J gene is TRBJ2-7, the V gene TRBV15; D gene uncertain. Trimming stripped 6 bases from V and 0 bases from J, with 6 bases between. CDR1 SGHND and CDR2 FRSKSL come from the germline V gene. The CDR3 has 12 residues. The covered CDR3 bases are TGTGCCAGCAGCCCTAGCTCCTATGAACAGTAC. It is translated as CASSPSSYEQY. The full CDR3 reads CASSPSSYEQYF.